These T cell receptor beta chains were read from a single sample in a study of patients and donors after allogeneic stem cell transplantation. TCRdb reprocessed the RT-PCR reads with MiXCR, giving one entry per CDR3 protein. The table lists around 150,000 distinct CDR3 sequences, approximately 30% of them singletons, with approximately 3.5% in the top ten. The sequenced sample consisted of blood, either unsorted or a sorted T cell fraction (not recorded which). The receptors shown here come from a human donor who was either an allogeneic HSCT recipient or a stem cell or donor lymphocyte infusion donor (not recorded which). It is not recorded whose cells these are; they may come from a transplant donor. Both conserved end residues are part of each CDR3. The order of the fields is D gene, V gene, J gene, CDR3 protein. The D gene is left open where the match is weak.

D: -
V: TRBV12-3/TRBV12-4
J: TRBJ1-5
CDR3: CASSLLGKGNQPQHF

D: -
V: TRBV3-1
J: TRBJ2-1
CDR3: CASRDPGSGVYEQFF

D: TRBD2
V: TRBV20-1
J: TRBJ2-7
CDR3: CSAPRLAGDYEQYF

D: TRBD1
V: TRBV5-5
J: TRBJ1-5
CDR3: CASSFGTGSQPQHF

D: TRBD2
V: TRBV5-1
J: TRBJ2-1
CDR3: CASSSLADSYNEQFF

D: TRBD1
V: TRBV29-1
J: TRBJ1-1
CDR3: CSVRPGQLNTEAFF

D: -
V: TRBV27
J: TRBJ1-1
CDR3: CASRWEGNTEAFF

D: -
V: TRBV10-3
J: TRBJ1-2
CDR3: CAINNYGYTF

D: -
V: TRBV28
J: TRBJ2-1
CDR3: CASETPEGPDEQFF

D: TRBD2
V: TRBV4-1
J: TRBJ2-1
CDR3: CASSQADREGYNEQFF

D: -
V: TRBV6-5
J: TRBJ1-1
CDR3: CASSYNGDMNTEAFF